The rows below give T cell receptor beta chains drawn from one sample of a study of shared clonotypes between healthy human individuals. Profiling relied on immunoSEQ multiplex PCR, and the TCRdb table lists in-frame clones only, not all of them. The data contain about 800,000 clones, 95% to 97% of them singletons. Sequences were obtained from naive CD8+ T cells sorted from blood. These receptor sequences come from a man aged 30 to 45 in good health. The CDR3 runs from the conserved cysteine through the conserved F or W. Each record gives: V gene, J gene, D gene, CDR3 protein, CDR3 DNA. D genes are given only for firm matches.

v_call: TRBV4-1; j_call: TRBJ1-2; d_call: NA; cdr3_aa: CASSQGTAGSYGYTF; cdr3_nt: TGCGCCAGCAGCCAAGGGACAGCCGGGTCCTATGGCTACACCTTC
v_call: TRBV6-1; j_call: TRBJ2-1; d_call: TRBD1; cdr3_aa: CASREQGGPLNEQFF; cdr3_nt: TGTGCCAGCAGGGAACAGGGGGGCCCTCTGAATGAGCAGTTCTTC
v_call: TRBV21-1; j_call: TRBJ2-7; d_call: NA; cdr3_aa: CASCPGFHEQYF; cdr3_nt: TGTGCCAGCTGCCCGGGGTTCCACGAGCAGTACTTC
v_call: TRBV5-5; j_call: TRBJ2-7; d_call: NA; cdr3_aa: CASSDTRDPFNEQYF; cdr3_nt: TGTGCCAGCAGCGACACCCGGGACCCTTTCAACGAGCAGTACTTC
v_call: TRBV5-5; j_call: TRBJ2-1; d_call: NA; cdr3_aa: CASSLRTQSSYNEQFF; cdr3_nt: TGTGCCAGCAGCTTGAGAACTCAGAGCTCCTACAATGAGCAGTTCTTC
v_call: TRBV23-1; j_call: TRBJ2-1; d_call: NA; cdr3_aa: CASSQLGFSYNEQFF; cdr3_nt: TGCGCCAGCAGTCAACTAGGGTTCTCCTACAATGAGCAGTTCTTC
v_call: TRBV29-1; j_call: TRBJ2-1; d_call: TRBD2; cdr3_aa: CSVEGLAGAPSYNEQFF; cdr3_nt: TGCAGCGTTGAAGGACTAGCGGGAGCCCCTTCCTACAATGAGCAGTTCTTC
v_call: TRBV5-1; j_call: TRBJ1-5; d_call: NA; cdr3_aa: CASSLDYRNSNQPQHF; cdr3_nt: TGCGCCAGCAGCTTGGACTACAGAAATAGCAATCAGCCCCAGCATTTT
v_call: TRBV11-2; j_call: TRBJ2-7; d_call: TRBD2; cdr3_aa: CASRPLGGFGFEQYF; cdr3_nt: TGTGCCAGCAGACCGCTCGGGGGGTTCGGCTTCGAGCAGTACTTC
v_call: TRBV27; j_call: TRBJ2-2; d_call: NA; cdr3_aa: CASSLGPTGELFF; cdr3_nt: TGTGCCAGCAGTTTAGGGCCTACCGGGGAGCTGTTTTTT
v_call: TRBV7-9; j_call: TRBJ2-5; d_call: NA; cdr3_aa: CASSPDRIGGQETQYF; cdr3_nt: TGTGCCAGCAGCCCGGACAGAATTGGAGGGCAAGAGACCCAGTACTTC
v_call: TRBV30; j_call: TRBJ2-7; d_call: NA; cdr3_aa: CAWSFGGSYEQYF; cdr3_nt: TGTGCCTGGAGCTTTGGGGGTTCCTACGAGCAGTACTTC
v_call: TRBV29-1; j_call: TRBJ2-5; d_call: TRBD2; cdr3_aa: CSVEGLAGIETQYF; cdr3_nt: TGCAGCGTTGAAGGTCTAGCGGGAATAGAGACCCAGTACTTC
v_call: TRBV11-2; j_call: TRBJ2-5; d_call: NA; cdr3_aa: CASSAETQYF; cdr3_nt: TGTGCCAGCAGCGCGGAGACCCAGTACTTC
v_call: TRBV5-1; j_call: TRBJ1-5; d_call: NA; cdr3_aa: CASSPGGYSNQPQHF; cdr3_nt: TGCGCCAGCAGTCCCGGGGGGTATAGCAATCAGCCCCAGCATTTT
v_call: TRBV7-6; j_call: TRBJ2-7; d_call: TRBD2; cdr3_aa: CASSLNPWAGGDEQYF; cdr3_nt: TGTGCCAGCAGCTTAAACCCCTGGGCGGGAGGTGACGAGCAGTACTTC
v_call: TRBV30; j_call: TRBJ2-1; d_call: NA; cdr3_aa: CAWSVGAGNEQFF; cdr3_nt: TGTGCCTGGAGTGTGGGGGCAGGCAATGAGCAGTTCTTC
v_call: TRBV5-1; j_call: TRBJ2-5; d_call: TRBD1; cdr3_aa: CASSLEPWDSQETQYF; cdr3_nt: TGCGCCAGCAGCTTGGAGCCTTGGGACAGCCAAGAGACCCAGTACTTC
v_call: TRBV5-4; j_call: TRBJ2-7; d_call: NA; cdr3_aa: CASSQRGNSYEQYF; cdr3_nt: TGTGCCAGCAGCCAGAGGGGGAATTCGTACGAGCAGTACTTC